The 9 T cell receptor beta chains given below trace back to one sample, sequenced in a study of OX40 agonist ivuxolimab in advanced cancers. Produced via immunoSEQ multiplex PCR; TCRdb's table is partial and in-frame only. The sample includes roughly 30,000 clones, 88% of them seen just once. This material consisted of CD4+ or CD8+ T cells sorted from blood, taken in a trial of the OX40 agonist ivuxolimab. These receptors were collected from an adult with an advanced solid tumor such as melanoma, head and neck, liver or kidney cancer.

The rearrangement links TRBV6-6 to TRBJ1-1; D not certain. The CDR3 totals 12 residues. The V end was cut by 10 bases, the J end by 1 base, with 10 bases between. CDR1 and CDR2 from the germline V gene are MNHNY and SVGAGI (reference sequence). The DNA for the CDR3 is TGTGCCACCAGGCCGCGGAACACTGAAGCTTTCTTT. This encodes CATRPRNTEAFF.

This chain links TRBV9 with TRBJ2-3, with D possibly being TRBD1 or TRBD2 (6 bases each). The CDR3 has 14 residues. Germline V CDR1 and CDR2: SGDLS, YYNGEE. Trimming took off 3 bases at V and 2 bases at J, with 10 bases between the two ends. The CDR3 nucleotides are TGTGCCAGCAGCGAGACGGGGGCCACAGATACGCAGTATTTT. It is translated as CASSETGATDTQYF.

The V and J genes are TRBV4-1 and TRBJ2-2, with TRBD1 identical over 10 bases. The CDR3 extends over 16 amino acids. V shed 1 base and J 5 bases; nucleotides not matched to a gene: 4. Germline CDR1 reads MGHRA; CDR2 reads YSYEKL. The CDR3, as DNA: TGCGCCAGCAGCCAAGGAGGGACAGGGGTTACCGGGGAGCTGTTTTTT. It translates to CASSQGGTGVTGELFF.

Here the CDR3 DNA reads TGTGCCAGCAGCACCACGGTGGGGGACGAGCAGTACTTC. Translating gives CASSTTVGDEQYF. The chain employs TRBV11-2 and TRBJ2-7; D may match TRBD1 or TRBD2 (5 bases each). The CDR3 spans 13 residues. Germline values: CDR1 SGHAT, CDR2 FQNNGV. The V end lost 5 bases, the J end lost 5 bases, and 13 bases lay between the germline ends.

The rearrangement joins TRBV10-3 to TRBJ1-1; TRBD1 might be the D (5 bases). Trimming pared 3 bases from V and 0 bases from J, leaving 11 bases between. Germline lookup yields CDR1 ENHRY and CDR2 SYGVKD. The CDR3 is 15 amino acids. The CDR3 nucleotides are TGTGCCATCAGTGATAGGGAGGGGATGAACACTGAAGCTTTCTTT. Protein product: CAISDREGMNTEAFF.

The chain employs TRBV10-3 and TRBJ2-7, with 8 bases identical to TRBD1. This CDR3 spans 12 amino acids. Germline CDR1 reads ENHRY; CDR2 reads SYGVKD. V lost 7 bases to trimming and J lost 5 bases; unmatched junction nucleotides: 4. The CDR3 DNA sequence: TGTGCCATCATGGACAGGGTGAACGAGCAGTACTTC. Its translation: CAIMDRVNEQYF.

J is TRBJ1-1 and V is TRBV9; maybe TRBD1 (5 bases). CDR1 is SGDLS, CDR2 YYNGEE, per germline. This CDR3 comprises 13 residues. Trimming took off 0 bases at V and 11 bases at J, with 14 bases between the two ends. CDR3 in amino acids: CASSVDPGPRAFF. For the CDR3, the DNA is TGTGCCAGCAGCGTAGACCCAGGGCCGAGGGCTTTCTTT.

This sequence joins TRBV7-9 and TRBJ2-7, with TRBD1 matching 8 bases. Germline CDR1 and CDR2: SEHNR and FQNEAQ (reference sequence). J gave up 3 bases and V 5 bases, and 6 bases lay outside the gene matches. This CDR3 region has 14 residues. The DNA for the CDR3 is TGTGCCAGCAGCGCCCCGGGACAGGTCTACGAGCAGTACTTC. It yields the protein CASSAPGQVYEQYF.

This sequence joins TRBV14 and TRBJ1-1, with a weak D call TRBD1 (6 bases). The CDR3 is 13 amino acids. Trimming removed 5 bases from V and 4 bases from J, with 11 bases in between. Germline lookup yields CDR1 SGHDN and CDR2 FVKESK. DNA for the CDR3: TGTGCCAGCAGCTCGGGGGCACGCACTGAAGCTTTCTTT. It encodes CASSSGARTEAFF.